The 6 T cell receptor beta chains in this list originate from one sample, sequenced in a study of blood T cell repertoires in COVID-19 (dated by TCRdb to the early 2020s). Receptors were amplified or captured by the immunoSEQ multiplex PCR assay. The immuneACCESS repertoire file appears here via TCRdb, limited to in-frame rearrangements. These files lack a portion of the clones; in checked studies, under half of the deficit traces to unresolved V genes, and the cause of the others is not known. The sample data list about 110,000 clones, and about 90% of these were observed just once. Under 3% of the sample is in the top ten clones. The sample consisted of peripheral blood. The receptors originated from a human donor in a cohort sampled during active COVID-19.

The genes are TRBV15 and TRBJ2-2; 7 nucleotides align to TRBD1. J was trimmed by 3 bases and V by 2 bases; bases with no gene match: 3. Germline CDR1 LNHNV, CDR2 YYDKDF (reference sequence). This CDR3 has 15 residues. CDR3 protein: CATSRRDSYTGELFF. CDR3 in DNA: TGTGCCACCAGCAGACGGGACAGCTACACCGGGGAGCTGTTTTTT.

The genes are TRBV9 and TRBJ1-1; perhaps TRBD1 as D (5 bases). With 4 bases removed from V and 1 base from J, the gap between germline ends came to 8 bases. Germline loops: CDR1 SGDLS, CDR2 YYNGEE. There are 13 residues in the CDR3. The CDR3: CASSLTGNTEAFF. CDR3 bases: TGTGCCAGCAGCTTAACAGGGAACACTGAAGCTTTCTTT.

V usage is TRBV18 and J usage is TRBJ1-4; tentative D call: TRBD1 (5 bases). The V gene's germline CDR1 is KGHSH and CDR2 LQKENI. This CDR3 is 13 amino acids long. V lost 3 bases, J lost 4 bases, and 6 bases lay in between. The CDR3 loop reads CASSPGLNEKLFF. The CDR3 region has the DNA TGTGCCAGCTCACCGGGACTTAATGAAAAACTGTTTTTT.

This clone is a singleton in its sample. This chain links TRBV12-3 or TRBV12-4 with TRBJ2-1; no clear D. Deletions cut 5 bases from V and 0 bases from J, with 5 bases between. This CDR3 has 13 residues. CDR3 amino acids: CASSPNSYNEQFF. The CDR3 DNA is TGTGCCAGCAGTCCTAACTCCTACAATGAGCAGTTCTTC.

The V and J genes are TRBV10-3 and TRBJ2-5; TRBD2 aligns across 10 bases. J lost 1 base, V lost 2 bases, and 1 base had no gene match. This CDR3 is built from 15 residues. Germline-derived CDR1 and CDR2 are ENHRY and SYGVKD. The DNA of the CDR3 is TGTGCCATCAGTGAGCTAGCGGGAGTCCAAGAGACCCAGTACTTC. Its translation: CAISELAGVQETQYF.

Concerning this clone itself: One junction end disagrees with the germline gene, perhaps due to a read error. This sequence joins TRBV7-7 and TRBJ2-1, with D possibly being TRBD2 (5 bases). The CDR3 covers 13 residues. Germline CDR1 is SSHAT and CDR2 is FNYEAQ (reference sequence). The CDR3 nucleotides are TGTGCTAGCAGCTTAGTACCGGGAAACGAGCAGTTCTTC. Amino acids: CASSLVPGNEQFF. The full variable domain, with the rest looked up from reference TRBV7-7 and TRBJ2-1, is GAGVSQSPRYKVTKRGQDVTLRCDPISSHATLYWYQQALGQGPEFLTYFNYEAQPDKSGLPSDRFSAERPEGSISTLTIQRTEQRDSAMYRCASSLVPGNEQFFGPGTRLTVL.